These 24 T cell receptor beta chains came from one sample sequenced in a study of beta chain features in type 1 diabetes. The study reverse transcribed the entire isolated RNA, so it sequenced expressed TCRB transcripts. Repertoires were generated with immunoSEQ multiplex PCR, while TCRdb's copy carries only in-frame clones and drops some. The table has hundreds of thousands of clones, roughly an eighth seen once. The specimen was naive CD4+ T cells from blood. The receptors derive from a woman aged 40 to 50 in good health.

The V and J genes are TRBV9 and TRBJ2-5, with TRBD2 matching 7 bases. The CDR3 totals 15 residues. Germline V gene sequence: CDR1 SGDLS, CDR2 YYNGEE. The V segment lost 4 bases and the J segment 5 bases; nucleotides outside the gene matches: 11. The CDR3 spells CASSRPHGGWETQYF. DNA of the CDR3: TGTGCCAGCAGCCGACCCCACGGGGGGTGGGAGACCCAGTACTTC.

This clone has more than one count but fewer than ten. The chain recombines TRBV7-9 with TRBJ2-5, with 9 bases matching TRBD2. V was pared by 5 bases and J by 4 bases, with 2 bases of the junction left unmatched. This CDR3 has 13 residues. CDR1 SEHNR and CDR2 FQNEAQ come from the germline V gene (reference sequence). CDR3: CASSQLAGETQYF. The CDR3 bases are TGTGCCAGCAGCCAACTAGCGGGAGAGACCCAGTACTTC.

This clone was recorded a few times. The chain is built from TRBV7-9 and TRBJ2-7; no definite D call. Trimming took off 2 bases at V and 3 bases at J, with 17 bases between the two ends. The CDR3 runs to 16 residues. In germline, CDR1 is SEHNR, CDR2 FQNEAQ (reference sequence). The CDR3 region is CASSLIEAGSNYEQYF. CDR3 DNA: TGTGCCAGCAGCTTAATAGAGGCTGGCAGTAACTACGAGCAGTACTTC.

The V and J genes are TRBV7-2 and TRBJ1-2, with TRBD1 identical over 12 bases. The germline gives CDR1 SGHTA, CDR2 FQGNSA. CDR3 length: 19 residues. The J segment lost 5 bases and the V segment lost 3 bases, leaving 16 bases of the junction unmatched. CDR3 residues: CASSFGGLPGQGARYGYTF. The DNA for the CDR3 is TGTGCCAGCAGCTTCGGAGGTTTACCGGGACAGGGGGCTCGGTATGGCTACACCTTC.

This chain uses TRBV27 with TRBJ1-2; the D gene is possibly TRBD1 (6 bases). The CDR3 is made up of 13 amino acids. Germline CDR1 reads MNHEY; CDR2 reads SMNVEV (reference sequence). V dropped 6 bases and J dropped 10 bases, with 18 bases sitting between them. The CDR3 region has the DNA TGTGCCAGCAGAGCACAGGGCCCTGATGACTACACCTTC. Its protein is CASRAQGPDDYTF.

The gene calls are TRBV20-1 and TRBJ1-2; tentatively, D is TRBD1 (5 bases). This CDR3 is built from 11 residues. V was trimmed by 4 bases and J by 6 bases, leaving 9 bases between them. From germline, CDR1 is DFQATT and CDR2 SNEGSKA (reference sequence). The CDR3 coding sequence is TGCAGTGCTATAGGGGTGCATGGCTACACCTTC. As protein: CSAIGVHGYTF.

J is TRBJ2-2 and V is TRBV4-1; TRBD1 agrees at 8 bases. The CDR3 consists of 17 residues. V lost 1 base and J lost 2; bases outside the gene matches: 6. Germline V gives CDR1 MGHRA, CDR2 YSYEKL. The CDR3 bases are TGCGCCAGCAGCCAAGCCTCGGACAGGGCTAACACCGGGGAGCTGTTTTTT. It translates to CASSQASDRANTGELFF.

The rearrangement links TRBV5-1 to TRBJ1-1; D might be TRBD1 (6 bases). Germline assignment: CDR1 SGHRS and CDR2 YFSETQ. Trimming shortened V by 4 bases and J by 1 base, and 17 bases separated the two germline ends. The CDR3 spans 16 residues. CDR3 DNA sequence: TGCGCCAGCAGCCGAATTGAACAGGGTTGGAACACTGAAGCTTTCTTT. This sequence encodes CASSRIEQGWNTEAFF.

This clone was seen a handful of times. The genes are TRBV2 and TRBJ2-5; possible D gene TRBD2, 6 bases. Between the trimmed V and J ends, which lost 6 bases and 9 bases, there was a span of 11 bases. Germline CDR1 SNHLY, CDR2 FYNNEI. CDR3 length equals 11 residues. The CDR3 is CASSLGEAQYF. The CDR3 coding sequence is TGTGCCAGCAGCCTAGGGGAGGCCCAGTACTTC.

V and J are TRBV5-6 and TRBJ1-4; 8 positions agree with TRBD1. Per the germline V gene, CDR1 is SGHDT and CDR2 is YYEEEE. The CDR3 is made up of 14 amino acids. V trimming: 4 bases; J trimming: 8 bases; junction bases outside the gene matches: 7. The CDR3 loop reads CASSRPTGVEKLFF. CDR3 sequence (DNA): TGTGCCAGCAGCAGACCGACAGGGGTGGAAAAACTGTTTTTT.

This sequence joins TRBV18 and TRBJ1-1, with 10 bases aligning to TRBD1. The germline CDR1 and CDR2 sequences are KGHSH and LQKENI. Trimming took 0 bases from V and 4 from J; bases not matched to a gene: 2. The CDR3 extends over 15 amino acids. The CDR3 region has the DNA TGTGCCAGCTCACCACCGGGACAGGGGTTCACTGAAGCTTTCTTT. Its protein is CASSPPGQGFTEAFF.

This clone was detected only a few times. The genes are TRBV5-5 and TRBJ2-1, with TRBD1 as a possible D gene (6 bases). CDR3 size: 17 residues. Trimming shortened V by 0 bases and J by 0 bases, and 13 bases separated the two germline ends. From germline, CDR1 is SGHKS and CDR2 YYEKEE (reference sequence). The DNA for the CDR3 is TGTGCCAGCAGCTTGGGGCCCCAAGGGGGCTCCTACAATGAGCAGTTCTTC. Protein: CASSLGPQGGSYNEQFF.

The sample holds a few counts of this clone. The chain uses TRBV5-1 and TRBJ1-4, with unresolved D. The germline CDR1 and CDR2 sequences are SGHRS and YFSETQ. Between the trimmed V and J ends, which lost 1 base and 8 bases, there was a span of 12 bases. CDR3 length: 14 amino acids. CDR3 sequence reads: CASSLPGLREKLFF. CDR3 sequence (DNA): TGCGCCAGCAGCTTGCCTGGCTTGCGGGAAAAACTGTTTTTT.

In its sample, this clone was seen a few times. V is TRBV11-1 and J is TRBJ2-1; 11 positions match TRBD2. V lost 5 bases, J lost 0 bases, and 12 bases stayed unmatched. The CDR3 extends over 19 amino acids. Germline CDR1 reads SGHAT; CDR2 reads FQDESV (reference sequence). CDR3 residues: CASSRGTSGGPSSYNEQFF. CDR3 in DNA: TGTGCCAGCAGCCGAGGGACTAGCGGAGGCCCCAGCTCCTACAATGAGCAGTTCTTC.

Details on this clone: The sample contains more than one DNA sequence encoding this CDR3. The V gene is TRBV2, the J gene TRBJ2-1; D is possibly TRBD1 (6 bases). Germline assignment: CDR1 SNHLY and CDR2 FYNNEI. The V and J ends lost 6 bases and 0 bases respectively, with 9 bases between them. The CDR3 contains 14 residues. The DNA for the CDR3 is TGTGCCAGCAGACAGGGATCCTCCTACAATGAGCAGTTCTTC. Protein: CASRQGSSYNEQFF.

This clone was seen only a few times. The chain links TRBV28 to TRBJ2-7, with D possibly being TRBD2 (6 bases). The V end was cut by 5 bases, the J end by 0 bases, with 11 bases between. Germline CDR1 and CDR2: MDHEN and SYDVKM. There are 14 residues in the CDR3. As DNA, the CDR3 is TGTGCCAGCAGTCTCGGGGGTTTCTCCTACGAGCAGTACTTC. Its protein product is CASSLGGFSYEQYF. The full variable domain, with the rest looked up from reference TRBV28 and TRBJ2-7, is DVKVTQSSRYLVKRTGEKVFLECVQDMDHENMFWYRQDPGLGLRLIYFSYDVKMKEKGDIPEGYSVSREKKERFSLILESASTNQTSMYLCASSLGGFSYEQYFGPGTRLTVT.

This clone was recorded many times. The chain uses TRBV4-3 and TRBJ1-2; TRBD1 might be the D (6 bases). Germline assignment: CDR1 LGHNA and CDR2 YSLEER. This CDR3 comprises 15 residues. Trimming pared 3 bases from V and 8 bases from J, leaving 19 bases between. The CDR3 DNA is TGCGCCAGCAGCCACGAGGGCCGACAGGCCGAGGGCTACACCTTC. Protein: CASSHEGRQAEGYTF.

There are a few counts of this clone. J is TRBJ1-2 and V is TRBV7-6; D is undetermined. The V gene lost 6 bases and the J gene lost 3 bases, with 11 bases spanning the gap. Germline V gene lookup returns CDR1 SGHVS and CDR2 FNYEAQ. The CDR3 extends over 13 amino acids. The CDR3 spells CASSLEADYGYTF. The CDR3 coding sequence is TGTGCCAGCAGTCTAGAGGCAGACTATGGCTACACCTTC.

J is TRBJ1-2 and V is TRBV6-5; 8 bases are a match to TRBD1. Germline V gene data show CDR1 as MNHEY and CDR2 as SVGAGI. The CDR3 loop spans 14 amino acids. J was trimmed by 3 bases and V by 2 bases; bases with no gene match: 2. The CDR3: CASSYAGGHYGYTF. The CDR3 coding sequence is TGTGCCAGCAGTTACGCAGGGGGCCACTATGGCTACACCTTC.

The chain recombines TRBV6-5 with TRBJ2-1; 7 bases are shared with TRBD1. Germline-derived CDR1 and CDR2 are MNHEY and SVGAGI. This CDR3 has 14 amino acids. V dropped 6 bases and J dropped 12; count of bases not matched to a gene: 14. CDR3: CASSPGTAELGQFF. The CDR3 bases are TGTGCCAGCAGCCCCGGGACAGCGGAACTTGGGCAGTTCTTC.

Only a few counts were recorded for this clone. In nucleotides, the CDR3 is TGTGCCAGCAGTATCGGACAGGGGGTAGGGCCCCAGCATTTT. Protein sequence: CASSIGQGVGPQHF. V and J are TRBV2 and TRBJ1-5; 10 positions agree with TRBD1. The germline CDR1 and CDR2 sequences are SNHLY and FYNNEI. Unmatched junction bases numbered 7, after V lost 5 bases and J lost 9 bases. The CDR3 has 14 amino acids. The full variable domain, its missing parts supplied by reference TRBV2 and TRBJ1-5, is EPEVTQTPSHQVTQMGQEVILRCVPISNHLYFYWYRQILGQKVEFLVSFYNNEISEKSEIFDDQFSVERPDGSNFTLKIRSTKLEDSAMYFCASSIGQGVGPQHFGDGTRLSIL.

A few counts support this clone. The CDR3 DNA follows: TGTGCCAGCAGCACGACTAGCGGGGGCACAGATACGCAGTATTTT. It yields the protein CASSTTSGGTDTQYF. This chain uses TRBV7-9 with TRBJ2-3; 11 bases line up with TRBD2. CDR3 length: 15 residues. Germline V lookup: CDR1 SEHNR, CDR2 FQNEAQ (reference sequence). After removal of 5 bases from V and 1 base from J, the junction contained 2 bases not matched to a gene.

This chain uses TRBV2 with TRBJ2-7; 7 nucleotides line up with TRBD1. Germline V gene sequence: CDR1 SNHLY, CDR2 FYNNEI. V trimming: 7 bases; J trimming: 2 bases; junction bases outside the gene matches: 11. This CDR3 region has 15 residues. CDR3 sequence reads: CASNQGDRVPYEQYF. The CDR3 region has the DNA TGTGCCAGCAATCAGGGCGACAGGGTCCCCTACGAGCAGTACTTC.

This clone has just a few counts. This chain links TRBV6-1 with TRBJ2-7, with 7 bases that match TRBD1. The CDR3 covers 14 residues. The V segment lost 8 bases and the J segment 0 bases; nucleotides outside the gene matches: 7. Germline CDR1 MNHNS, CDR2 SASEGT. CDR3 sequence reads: CASSRGQTSYEQYF. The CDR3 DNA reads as TGTGCCAGCTCACGGGGACAGACCTCCTACGAGCAGTACTTC.